This T cell receptor beta chain was profiled in a study of T cell responses to AZD1222 COVID-19 vaccine (dated by TCRdb to the early 2020s). Some background on the complete study: TCR sequencing covered 233 trial participants: some 210 given two doses of AZD1222 and 26 given two doses of MenACWY control vaccine. Trial participants were enrolled into age subgroups of 18-55, 56-69 and 70-plus years, which contained 148, 28 and 57 TCR-sequenced participants, respectively. Points the paper makes about the study in general: Conclusions about previously exposed vaccinees are limited because only 6 or 7 AZD1222 recipients were SARS-CoV-2 seropositive at baseline. Because no samples from the day 14 peak response were available, repertoires could be characterized only after the peak T cell response. A significant rise in spike-specific TCR breadth and depth was observed after two AZD1222 doses relative to day 0 and relative to MenACWY recipients. Reportedly, almost half of the unique spike-specific TCRs recognized epitopes lying outside the regions that are mutated in the B.1.351 and B.1.1.7 variants. In the small 56-69-year group, the increase in depth fell short of significance, most likely because of low power. Most participants were white British and females outnumbered males, and the authors suggested that clonal diversity may have been underestimated. The vaccine-associated CD4 TCRs covered the entire spike protein, and the dominant responses fell in regions 160-218 and 743-854.

According to the study, the label for this sample's time point signals: about 28 days (+/-7) after the second vaccine dose. Because spike-specific TCR depth and breadth did not differ between the two schedules, AZD1222 recipients who got a second dose at roughly 4 weeks were pooled with those who got a second dose at roughly 12 weeks. Samples from vaccinated people were obtained from the UK trials COV001 and COV002, which included a single-blind randomized controlled phase 2/3 trial of AZD1222 (ChAdOx1 nCoV-19) in healthy adults. For TCRbeta chain sequencing, PBMC samples from trial participants were taken at day 0 and at day 28 after the second dose. The CDR3 regions of human TCRbeta chains were analyzed by immunosequencing. Per the source publication's procedure: Repertoire TCRs were checked for matches against a reference library of SARS-CoV-2-specific TCRs that had been generated using the MIRA antigen-specificity platform. Breadth was defined as the fraction of unique TCRs that were SARS-CoV-2-associated. Depth was defined as the fraction of total T cells that were SARS-CoV-2-associated. Using the MIRA data, each spike-specific TCR was assigned both to the spike region to which the TCR was reactive and to a CD4 or CD8 class. Log10-transformed breadth and depth values were compared by one-way ANOVA with Sidak's multiple comparisons tests. TCRdb mirrors the immuneACCESS table, restricted to in-frame sequences. Some clones are absent from its copies; in checked studies, under half trace to an unresolved V gene, and the reason for the others is unknown. That table is the source of V, J and clone size, and D and trimming were worked out from the DNA. The sample includes roughly 170,000 clones, with 90% to 95% observed a single time. The ten largest clonotypes hold approximately 1.5% of the sample.

As regards this clone: The antigen it recognizes is unknown. Per-base quality was not reported, and no clone a single base away is much larger than it.

There are 13 amino acids in the CDR3, from cysteine to phenylalanine inclusive. The read is trimmed to its CDR3 DNA, 39 bases read in frame from base 1. Between the V and J ends, shortened by 0 bases and 1 base respectively, the junction contains 4 bases. CDR1 and CDR2, looked up from the germline V gene, are SGHRS and YFSETQ. The clonotype comes from an adult who received the AZD1222 COVID-19 vaccine. Sequences were derived from peripheral blood, sampled 28 days after the second AZD1222 dose. Recombination connected TRBV5-1 to TRBJ2-5, with the D gene call left open. The sequenced DNA is TGCGCCAGCAGCTTGGGAGTCCAAGAGACCCAGTACTTC. This gives the protein CASSLGVQETQYF.